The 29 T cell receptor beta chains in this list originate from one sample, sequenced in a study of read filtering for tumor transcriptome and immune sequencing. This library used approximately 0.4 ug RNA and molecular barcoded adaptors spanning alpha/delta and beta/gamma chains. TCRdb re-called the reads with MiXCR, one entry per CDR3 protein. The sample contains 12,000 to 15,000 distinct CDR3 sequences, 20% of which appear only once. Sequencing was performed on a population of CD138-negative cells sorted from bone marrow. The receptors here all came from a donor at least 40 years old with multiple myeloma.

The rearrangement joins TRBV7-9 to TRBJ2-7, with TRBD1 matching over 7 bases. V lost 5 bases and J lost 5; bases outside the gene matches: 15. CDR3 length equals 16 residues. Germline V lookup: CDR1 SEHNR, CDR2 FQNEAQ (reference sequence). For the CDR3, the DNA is TGTGCCAGCAGCGCCCAGTTGGCAGGACAGGCGGACGAGCAGTACTTC. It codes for CASSAQLAGQADEQYF.

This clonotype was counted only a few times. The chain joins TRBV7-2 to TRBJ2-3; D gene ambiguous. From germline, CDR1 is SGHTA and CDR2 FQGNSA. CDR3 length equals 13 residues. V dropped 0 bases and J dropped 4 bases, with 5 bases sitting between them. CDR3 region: CASSLAKADTQYF. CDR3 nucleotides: TGTGCCAGCAGCTTAGCAAAAGCAGATACGCAGTATTTT.

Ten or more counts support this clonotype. The CDR3 region is CASSLFTFGTGTLETQYF. CDR3 in DNA: TGCGCCAGCAGCTTGTTTACTTTCGGGACAGGCACTTTGGAGACCCAGTACTTC. The chain combines TRBV5-1 with TRBJ2-5; 8 bases are shared with TRBD1. Germline V lookup: CDR1 SGHRS, CDR2 YFSETQ. Losses at the gene ends were 1 base for V and 5 bases for J; bases not matched to a gene: 16. This CDR3 spans 18 amino acids.

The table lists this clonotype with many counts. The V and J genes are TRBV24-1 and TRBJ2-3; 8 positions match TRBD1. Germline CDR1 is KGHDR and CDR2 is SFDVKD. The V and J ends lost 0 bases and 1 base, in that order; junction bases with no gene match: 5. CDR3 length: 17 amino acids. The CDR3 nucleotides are TGTGCCACCAGTGATTTGGTGGGACAGGACGGCACAGATACGCAGTATTTT. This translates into CATSDLVGQDGTDTQYF.

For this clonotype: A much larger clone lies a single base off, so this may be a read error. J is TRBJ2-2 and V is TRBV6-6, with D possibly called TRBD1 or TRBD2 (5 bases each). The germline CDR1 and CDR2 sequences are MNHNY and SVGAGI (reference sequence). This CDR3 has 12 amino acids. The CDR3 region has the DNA TGTGCCAGCAGTCCGACAGCCGGGGAGCTGTCTTTT. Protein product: CASSPTAGELSF.

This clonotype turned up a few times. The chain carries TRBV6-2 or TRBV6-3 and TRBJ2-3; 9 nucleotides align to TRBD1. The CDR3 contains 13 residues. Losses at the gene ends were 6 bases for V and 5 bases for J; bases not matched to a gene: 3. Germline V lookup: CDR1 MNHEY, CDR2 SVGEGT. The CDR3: CASRQGAGDTQYF. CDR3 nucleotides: TGTGCCAGCAGACAGGGGGCTGGAGATACGCAGTATTTT.

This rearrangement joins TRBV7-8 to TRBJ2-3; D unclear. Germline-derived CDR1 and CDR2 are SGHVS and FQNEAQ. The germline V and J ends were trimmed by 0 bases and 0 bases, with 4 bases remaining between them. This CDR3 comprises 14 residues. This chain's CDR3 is CASSLAGSTDTQYF. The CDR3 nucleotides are TGTGCCAGCAGCTTAGCGGGAAGCACAGATACGCAGTATTTT.

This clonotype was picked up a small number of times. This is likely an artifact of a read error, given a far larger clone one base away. This CDR3 is CASSHRASGRPYNEQFF. The CDR3, as DNA: TGTGCCAGCAGTCACCGGGCTAGCGGGAGACCCTACAATGAGCAGTTCTTC. The chain carries TRBV6-1 and TRBJ2-1; TRBD2 aligns across 10 bases. V lost 5 bases to trimming and J lost 2 bases; unmatched junction nucleotides: 9. The germline CDR1 and CDR2 sequences are MNHNS and SASEGT. This CDR3 is 17 amino acids long.

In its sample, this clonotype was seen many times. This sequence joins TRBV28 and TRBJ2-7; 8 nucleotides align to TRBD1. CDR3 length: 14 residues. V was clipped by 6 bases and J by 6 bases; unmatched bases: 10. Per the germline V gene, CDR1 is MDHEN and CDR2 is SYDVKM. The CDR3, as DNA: TGTGCCAGCAGAGCGACAGGGGACTGGTCCGAGCAGTACTTC. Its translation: CASRATGDWSEQYF.

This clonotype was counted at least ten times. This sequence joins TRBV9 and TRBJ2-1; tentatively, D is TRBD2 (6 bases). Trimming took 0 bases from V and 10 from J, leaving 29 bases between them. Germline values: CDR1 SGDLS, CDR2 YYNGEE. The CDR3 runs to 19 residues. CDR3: CASSVAWGWGRHRSCEQFF. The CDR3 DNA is TGTGCCAGCAGCGTAGCTTGGGGATGGGGGAGGCATCGATCATGCGAGCAGTTCTTC.

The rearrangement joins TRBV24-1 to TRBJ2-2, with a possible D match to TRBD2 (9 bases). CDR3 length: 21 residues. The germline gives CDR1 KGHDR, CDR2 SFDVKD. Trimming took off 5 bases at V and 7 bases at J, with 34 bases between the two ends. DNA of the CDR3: TGTGCCACCAGTGGATACAGGGGGTCCGGGACTAGCAGGGCCACTGGCGGGGAGCTGTTTTTT. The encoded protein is CATSGYRGSGTSRATGGELFF.

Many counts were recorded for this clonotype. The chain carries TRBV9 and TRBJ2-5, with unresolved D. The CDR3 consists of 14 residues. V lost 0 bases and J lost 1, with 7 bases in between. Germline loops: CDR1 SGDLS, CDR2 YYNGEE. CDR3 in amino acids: CASSVELVQETQYF. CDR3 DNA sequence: TGTGCCAGCAGCGTAGAGTTGGTCCAAGAGACCCAGTACTTC.

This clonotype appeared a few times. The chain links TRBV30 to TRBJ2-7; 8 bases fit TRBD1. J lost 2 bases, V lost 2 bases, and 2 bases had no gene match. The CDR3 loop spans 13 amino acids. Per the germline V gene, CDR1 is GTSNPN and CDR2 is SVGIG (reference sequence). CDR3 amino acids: CAWSPRGPYEQYF. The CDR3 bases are TGTGCCTGGAGTCCCAGGGGGCCCTACGAGCAGTACTTC.

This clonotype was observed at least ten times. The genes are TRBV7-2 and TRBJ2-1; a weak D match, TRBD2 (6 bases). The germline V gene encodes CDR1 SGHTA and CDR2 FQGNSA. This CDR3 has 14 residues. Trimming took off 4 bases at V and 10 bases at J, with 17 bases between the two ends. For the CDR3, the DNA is TGTGCCAGCAGCTCGGGTTCCGGGGCGGGAGAGCAGTTCTTC. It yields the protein CASSSGSGAGEQFF.

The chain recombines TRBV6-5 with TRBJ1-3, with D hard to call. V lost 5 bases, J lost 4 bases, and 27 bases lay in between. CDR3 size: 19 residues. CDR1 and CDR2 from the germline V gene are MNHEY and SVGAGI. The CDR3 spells CASSRRAGRARPLGNTIYF. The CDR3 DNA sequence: TGTGCCAGCAGTCGTAGGGCGGGCAGAGCGAGACCCCTGGGAAACACCATATATTTT.

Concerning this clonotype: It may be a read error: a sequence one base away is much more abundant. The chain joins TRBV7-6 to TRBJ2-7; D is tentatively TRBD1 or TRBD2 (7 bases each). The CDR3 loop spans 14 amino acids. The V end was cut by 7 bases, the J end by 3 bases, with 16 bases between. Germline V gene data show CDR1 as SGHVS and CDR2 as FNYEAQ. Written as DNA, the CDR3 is TGTGCCAGCATCCGGGGAGGGGGCGGCTACGAGCAGTACTTC. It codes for CASIRGGGGYEQYF.

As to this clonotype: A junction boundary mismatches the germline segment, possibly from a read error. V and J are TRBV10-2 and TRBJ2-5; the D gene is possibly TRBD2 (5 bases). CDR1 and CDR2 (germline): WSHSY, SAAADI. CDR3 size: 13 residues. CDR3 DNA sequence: TGCGCCTGCAGTGAGGGCAATTCCGAGACCCAGTACTTC. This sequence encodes CACSEGNSETQYF.

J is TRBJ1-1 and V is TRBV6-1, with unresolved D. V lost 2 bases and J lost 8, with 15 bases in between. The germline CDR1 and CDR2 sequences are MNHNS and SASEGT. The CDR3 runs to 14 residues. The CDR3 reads CASSETLRVDEAFF. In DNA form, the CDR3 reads TGTGCCAGCAGTGAAACTCTGCGGGTCGACGAAGCTTTCTTT.

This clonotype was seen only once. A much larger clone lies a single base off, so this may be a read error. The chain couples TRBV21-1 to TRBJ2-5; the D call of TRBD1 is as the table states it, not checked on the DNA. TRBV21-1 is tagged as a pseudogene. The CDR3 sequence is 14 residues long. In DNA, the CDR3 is TGTGCCAGCAGACCCCCACCCTGGGAAGAGACCCTGTACTTC. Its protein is CASRPPPWEETLYF.

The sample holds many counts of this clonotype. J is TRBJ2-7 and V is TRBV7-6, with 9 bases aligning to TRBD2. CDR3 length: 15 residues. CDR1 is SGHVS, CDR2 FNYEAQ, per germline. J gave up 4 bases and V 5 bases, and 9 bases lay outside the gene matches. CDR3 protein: CASSTVPGLAYEQYF. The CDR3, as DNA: TGTGCCAGCAGCACAGTGCCGGGACTAGCTTACGAGCAGTACTTC. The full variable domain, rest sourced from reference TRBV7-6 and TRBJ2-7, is GAGVSQSPRYKVTKRGQDVALRCDPISGHVSLYWYRQALGQGPEFLTYFNYEAQQDKSGLPNDRFSAERPEGSISTLTIQRTEQRDSAMYRCASSTVPGLAYEQYFGPGTRLTVT.

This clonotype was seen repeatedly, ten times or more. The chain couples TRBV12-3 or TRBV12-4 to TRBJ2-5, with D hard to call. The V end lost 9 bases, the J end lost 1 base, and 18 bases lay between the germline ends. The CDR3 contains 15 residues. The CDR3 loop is CARISYLAGQETQYF. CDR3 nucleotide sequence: TGTGCCAGGATCTCTTATCTGGCAGGCCAAGAGACCCAGTACTTC.

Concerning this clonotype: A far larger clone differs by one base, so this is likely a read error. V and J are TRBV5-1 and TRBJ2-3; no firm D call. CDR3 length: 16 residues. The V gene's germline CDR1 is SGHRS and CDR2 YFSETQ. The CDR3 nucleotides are TGTGCCAGCAGCTTGGCCGTGTCCGCCCAGACAGATACGCAGTATTTT. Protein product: CASSLAVSAQTDTQYF.

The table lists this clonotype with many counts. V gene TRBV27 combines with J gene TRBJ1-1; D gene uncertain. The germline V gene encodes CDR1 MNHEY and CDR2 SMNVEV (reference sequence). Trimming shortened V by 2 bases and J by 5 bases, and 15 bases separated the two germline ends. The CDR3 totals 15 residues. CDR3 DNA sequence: TGTGCCAGCAGTTTACCCGGCCAGCGCAGGACTGAAGCTTTCTTT. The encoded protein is CASSLPGQRRTEAFF.

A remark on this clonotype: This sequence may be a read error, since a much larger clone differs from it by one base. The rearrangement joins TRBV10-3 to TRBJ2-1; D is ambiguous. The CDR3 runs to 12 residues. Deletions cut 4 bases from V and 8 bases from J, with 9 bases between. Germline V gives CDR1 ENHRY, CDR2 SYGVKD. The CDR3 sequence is CAISGPDDEQFF. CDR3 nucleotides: TGTGCCATCAGTGGGCCAGACGATGAGCAGTTCTTC.

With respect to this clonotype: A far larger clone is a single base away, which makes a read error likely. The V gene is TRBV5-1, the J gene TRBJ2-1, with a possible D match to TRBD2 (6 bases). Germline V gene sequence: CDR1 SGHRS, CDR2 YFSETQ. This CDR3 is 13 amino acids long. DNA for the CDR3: TGTGTCAGCAGCTTGGGGGGCTACAATGAGCAGTTCTTC. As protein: CVSSLGGYNEQFF.

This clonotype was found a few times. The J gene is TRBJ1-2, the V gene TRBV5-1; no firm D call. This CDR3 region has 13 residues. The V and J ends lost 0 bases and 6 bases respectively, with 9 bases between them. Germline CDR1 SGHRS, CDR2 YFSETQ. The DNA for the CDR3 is TGCGCCAGCAGCTTGGGTCCAGATAATGGCTACACCTTC. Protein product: CASSLGPDNGYTF.

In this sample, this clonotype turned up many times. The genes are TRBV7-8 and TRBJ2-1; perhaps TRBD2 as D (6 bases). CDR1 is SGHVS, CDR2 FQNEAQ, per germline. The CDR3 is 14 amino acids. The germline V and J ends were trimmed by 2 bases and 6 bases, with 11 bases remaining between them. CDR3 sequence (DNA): TGTGCCAGCAGCTTATCTACTAGCTTCAATGAGCAGTTCTTC. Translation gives CASSLSTSFNEQFF.

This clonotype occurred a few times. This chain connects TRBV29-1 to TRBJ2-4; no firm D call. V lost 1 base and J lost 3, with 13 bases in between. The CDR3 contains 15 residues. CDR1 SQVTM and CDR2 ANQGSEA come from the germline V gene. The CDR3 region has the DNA TGCAGCGTTGAAGGGGTCAAGGGCGGCAAAAACATTCAGTACTTC. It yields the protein CSVEGVKGGKNIQYF.

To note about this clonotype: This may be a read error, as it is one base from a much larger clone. CDR3 DNA: TGTGCCTGGAGTGTAAGGGGCACCGGCGCCGGGGTGCTGTTTTTT. Translating it yields CAWSVRGTGAGVLFF. The chain carries TRBV30 and TRBJ2-2; D assignment may be TRBD1 or TRBD2 (5 bases each). The CDR3 spans 15 residues. CDR1 and CDR2 (germline): GTSNPN, SVGIG (reference sequence). The entire variable domain, with the rest obtained from reference TRBV30 and TRBJ2-2, is as follows: SQTIHQWPATLVQPVGSPLSLECTVEGTSNPNLYWYRQAAGRGLQLLFYSVGIGQISSEVPQNLSASRPQDRQFILSSKKLLLSDSGFYLCAWSVRGTGAGVLFFGEGSRLTVL.